The sample holds a few counts of the clone carrying this T cell receptor (beta chain). No antigen is known for it. PCR involved 60 Vbeta and 13 Jbeta primers. Produced via immunoSEQ multiplex PCR; TCRdb's table is partial and in-frame only. The table includes under 100,000 clones, around 62% detected once. After removal of 1 base from V and 2 bases from J, the junction contained 4 bases not matched to a gene. CDR1 and CDR2 from the germline V gene are LGHNA and YNFKEQ. The CDR3 has 18 amino acids. The source of the sample is a study of cytomegalovirus exposure and HLA in healthy donors. For the study at large: When fewer than 400 donors were genotyped, around 77% of them were found to fall in the Caucasian-associated ancestry cluster.

Overall study findings and caveats: Earlier analysis yielded a pattern in which most TCR beta V segments were productive about 87% or about 30% of the time. Reports state that TCR beta sequences accurately predicted most subjects' HLA-A and HLA-B alleles.

Though probably carrying unrecorded immune exposures, donors were nominally healthy at sampling. The chain uses TRBV4-2 and TRBJ2-3, with 15 bases fitting TRBD2. Sequencing was performed on PBMCs. The clonotype originates from a woman aged 30 to 39 in good health and CMV-seropositive. CDR3 nucleotides: TGTGCCAGCAGCCAAGGGACTAGCGGGGGGGCCTTCACAGATACGCAGTATTTT. It yields the protein CASSQGTSGGAFTDTQYF.